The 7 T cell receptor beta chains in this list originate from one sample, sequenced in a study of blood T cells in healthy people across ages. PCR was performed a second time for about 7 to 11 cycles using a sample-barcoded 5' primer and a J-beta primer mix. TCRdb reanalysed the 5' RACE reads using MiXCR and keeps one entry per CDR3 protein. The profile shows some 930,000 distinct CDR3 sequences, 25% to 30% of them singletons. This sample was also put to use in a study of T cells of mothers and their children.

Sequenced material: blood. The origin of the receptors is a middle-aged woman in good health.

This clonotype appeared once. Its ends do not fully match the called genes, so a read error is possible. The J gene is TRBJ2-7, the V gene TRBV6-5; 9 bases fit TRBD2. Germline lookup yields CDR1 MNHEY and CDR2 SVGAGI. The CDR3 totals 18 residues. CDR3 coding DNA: TGTGCCAGCAGTTACTCTCTGACTAGCGGATACTCCTACAATGAACAGAACTTC. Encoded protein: CASSYSLTSGYSYNEQNF.

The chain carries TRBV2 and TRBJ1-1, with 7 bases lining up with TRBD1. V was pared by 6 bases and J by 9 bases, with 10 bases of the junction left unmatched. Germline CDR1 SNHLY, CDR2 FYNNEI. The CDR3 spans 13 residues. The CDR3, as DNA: TGTGCCAGCAGGGGGACAGCCCAGGTCCAAGCTTTCTTT. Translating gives CASRGTAQVQAFF.

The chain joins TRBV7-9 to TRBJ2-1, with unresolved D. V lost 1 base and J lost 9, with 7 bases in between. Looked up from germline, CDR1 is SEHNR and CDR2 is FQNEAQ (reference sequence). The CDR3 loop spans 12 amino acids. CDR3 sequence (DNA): TGTGCCAGCAGCTTAGTATTTAGTGAGCAGTTCTTC. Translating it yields CASSLVFSEQFF.

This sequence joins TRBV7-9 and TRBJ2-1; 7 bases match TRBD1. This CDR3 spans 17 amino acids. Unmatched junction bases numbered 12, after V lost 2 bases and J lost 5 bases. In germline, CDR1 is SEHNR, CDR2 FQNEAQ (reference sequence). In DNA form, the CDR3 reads TGTGCCAGCAGCTTACGAAGAGACAGGGCCCCGAACAATGAGCAGTTCTTC. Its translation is CASSLRRDRAPNNEQFF.

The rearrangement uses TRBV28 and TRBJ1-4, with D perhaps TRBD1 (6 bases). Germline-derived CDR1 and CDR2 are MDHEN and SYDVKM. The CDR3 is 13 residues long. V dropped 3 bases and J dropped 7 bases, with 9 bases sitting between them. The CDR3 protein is CASSLGGPEKLFF. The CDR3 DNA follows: TGTGCCAGCAGTTTGGGGGGGCCTGAAAAACTGTTTTTT.

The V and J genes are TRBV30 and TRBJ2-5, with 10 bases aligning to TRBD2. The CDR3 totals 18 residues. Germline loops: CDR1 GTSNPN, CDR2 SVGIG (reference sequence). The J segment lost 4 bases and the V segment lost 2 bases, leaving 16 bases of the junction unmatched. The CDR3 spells CAWSKRGKYSGGRETQYF. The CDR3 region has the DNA TGTGCCTGGAGTAAAAGGGGGAAGTATAGCGGGGGGCGAGAGACCCAGTACTTC.

The CDR3 region has the DNA TGCGCCAGCAGCGGACGGATAGGCACTGAAGCTTTCTTT. As protein: CASSGRIGTEAFF. The chain uses TRBV5-1 and TRBJ1-1; D is unresolved. CDR3 length: 13 amino acids. CDR1 SGHRS and CDR2 YFSETQ come from the germline V gene. Trimming removed 4 bases from V and 4 bases from J, with 11 bases in between. Supplemented by reference TRBV5-1 and TRBJ1-1, the full variable domain reads KAGVTQTPRYLIKTRGQQVTLSCSPISGHRSVSWYQQTPGQGLQFLFEYFSETQRNKGNFPGRFSGRQFSNSRSEMNVSTLELGDSALYLCASSGRIGTEAFFGQGTRLTVV.